These 10 T cell receptor beta chains were all obtained from the same sample, sequenced in a study of CD8 T cells in Susac syndrome. RNA, at about 0.5 to 1 ug, was reverse transcribed with random hexamers. Using its own MiXCR run on the immunoSEQ multiplex PCR reads, TCRdb lists one record per CDR3 protein. The sample consists of 400,000 to 550,000 distinct CDR3 sequences, more than 70% of them appearing once. Sequenced input: CD8+ T cells from PBMCs. The receptor set was obtained from a human donor with multiple sclerosis.

The rearrangement links TRBV30 to TRBJ1-1; perhaps TRBD1 as D (5 bases). The CDR3 is 13 amino acids. Germline V gene sequence: CDR1 GTSNPN, CDR2 SVGIG (reference sequence). The V end lost 4 bases, the J end lost 1 base, and 10 bases lay between the germline ends. CDR3: CAWTAGTNTEAFF. The DNA of the CDR3 is TGTGCCTGGACTGCTGGGACGAACACTGAAGCTTTCTTT.

The chain carries TRBV7-9 and TRBJ2-1; D possibly corresponds to TRBD1 (5 bases). Trimming removed 4 bases from V and 3 bases from J, with 13 bases in between. The CDR3 sequence is 15 residues long. Germline V CDR1 and CDR2: SEHNR, FQNEAQ (reference sequence). CDR3 coding DNA: TGTGCCAGCAGCTCCACAGGAGCTGACTACAATGAGCAGTTCTTC. Amino acids: CASSSTGADYNEQFF.

The J gene is TRBJ2-1, the V gene TRBV27; 7 bases match TRBD2. V was pared by 5 bases and J by 6 bases, with 7 bases of the junction left unmatched. This CDR3 region has 14 residues. Looked up from germline, CDR1 is MNHEY and CDR2 is SMNVEV (reference sequence). CDR3 region: CASSPGLGSNEQFF. As DNA, the CDR3 is TGTGCCAGCAGTCCCGGACTAGGAAGCAATGAGCAGTTCTTC.

The rearrangement joins TRBV2 to TRBJ2-1, with 11 nucleotides matching TRBD2. Germline V gene sequence: CDR1 SNHLY, CDR2 FYNNEI. The CDR3 is made up of 15 amino acids. Trimming cost V 4 bases and J 14 bases; bases outside gene matches: 13. CDR3 residues: CASSGLAGGIVREFF. The DNA for the CDR3 is TGTGCCAGCAGTGGGCTAGCGGGAGGTATAGTTAGGGAGTTCTTC.

The V and J genes are TRBV5-1 and TRBJ1-4; perhaps TRBD1 as D (5 bases). The germline gives CDR1 SGHRS, CDR2 YFSETQ. The V end was cut by 4 bases, the J end by 0 bases, with 13 bases between. This CDR3 is 16 amino acids long. The chain's CDR3 is CASSRGDSATNEKLFF. CDR3 coding DNA: TGCGCCAGCAGCCGTGGAGACAGCGCAACTAATGAAAAACTGTTTTTT.

The chain carries TRBV6-1 and TRBJ2-7; D uncertain. Trimming cost V 6 bases and J 2 bases, with 20 bases left between them. Per germline, CDR1 MNHNS and CDR2 SASEGT. The CDR3 is made up of 16 amino acids. The CDR3 region is CASSSDGLDPTYEQYF. The CDR3, as DNA: TGTGCCAGCAGCTCGGATGGATTGGACCCTACCTACGAGCAGTACTTC.

This chain connects TRBV5-4 to TRBJ1-2; TRBD1 matches at 9 bases. Losses at the gene ends were 5 bases for V and 5 bases for J; bases not matched to a gene: 4. This CDR3 is 13 amino acids long. Germline V gene data show CDR1 as SGHNT and CDR2 as YYREEE (reference sequence). The CDR3: CASRRTGDYGYTF. For the CDR3, the DNA is TGTGCCAGCAGGCGGACAGGGGATTATGGCTACACCTTC.

The chain links TRBV4-1 to TRBJ2-1; D possibly corresponds to TRBD1 (6 bases). CDR3 length: 12 residues. Germline lookup yields CDR1 MGHRA and CDR2 YSYEKL. V gave up 4 bases and J gave up 8 bases, with 9 bases separating them. The CDR3 reads CASSRRGDEQFF. The CDR3 DNA reads TGCGCCAGCAGCCGCAGGGGCGATGAGCAGTTCTTC.

The rearrangement links TRBV7-6 to TRBJ1-1, with a weak D call TRBD1 (5 bases). The length of the CDR3 is 15 residues. CDR1 and CDR2 (germline): SGHVS, FNYEAQ. V shed 0 bases and J shed 1 base, with 9 bases lying between them. DNA of the CDR3: TGTGCCAGCAGCTTAGCGATTACAGGGAACACTGAAGCTTTCTTT. Its translation is CASSLAITGNTEAFF.

V gene TRBV3-1 combines with J gene TRBJ2-7; D is uncertain. The CDR3 loop spans 18 amino acids. Per germline, CDR1 LGHDT and CDR2 YNNKEL (reference sequence). Trimming took 2 bases from V and 3 from J, leaving 23 bases between them. The CDR3 reads CASSQRRKGLASVYEQYF. As DNA, the CDR3 is TGTGCCAGCAGCCAACGCCGGAAAGGGTTGGCTTCGGTCTACGAGCAGTACTTC.